This T cell receptor (beta chain) was captured in a study of cytomegalovirus exposure and HLA in healthy donors. The CDR3 sequence is 12 residues long. Germline V gene lookup returns CDR1 MGHDK and CDR2 SYGVNS. V lost 4 bases to trimming and J lost 7 bases, with 11 bases between them. Findings and caveats of the study: Accurate HLA-A and HLA-B prediction from TCR beta sequences was reported for most subjects.

Concerning this clone itself: What it binds is unknown.

It was with 60 Vbeta and 13 Jbeta primers that the PCR ran. The protocol was immunoSEQ multiplex PCR, while the TCRdb copy is restricted to in-frame clones and leaves out a portion. Of 60,000 to 80,000 clones listed, less than 70% are singletons. The chain recombines TRBV25-1 with TRBJ2-7, with D perhaps matching TRBD1 (5 bases). The sample was PBMCs. The TCR sequence derives from a man aged 25-45 years in good health and CMV-seronegative. The CDR3 DNA sequence: TGTGCCAGCAGTGCAGGGTTTGGTGAGCAGTACTTC. Translation: CASSAGFGEQYF.